This TCR beta chain derives from a study of response to subunit inactivated influenza vaccine. Whole-study findings and limits: Few new T cells, the authors suggested, are recruited by each seasonal influenza vaccination.

TCRdb reprocessed the RT-PCR reads via MiXCR and lists one record per CDR3 protein. The data hold 550,000 to 800,000 distinct CDR3 sequences, with around 14% observed a single time. Regarding this clonotype: Its antigen is undetermined.

The receptor comes from a man aged 50 to 60 who received an inactivated influenza vaccine. Material: PBMCs from blood, obtained less than 15 days before vaccination.

CDR3 sequence: CASSSVTYNEQFF. The CDR3 DNA sequence: TGTGCCAGCAGTAGCGTTACCTACAATGAGCAGTTCTTC. The chain employs TRBV9 and TRBJ2-1, with a tentative D call TRBD2 (5 bases). CDR3 size: 13 residues. V shed 5 bases and J shed 2 bases, with 8 bases lying between them. Germline V gives CDR1 SGDLS, CDR2 YYNGEE.